This entry features one T cell receptor (beta chain) sequence. This sample stems from a study of shared clonotypes between healthy human individuals. Germline CDR1 reads SGHAT; CDR2 reads FQDESV (reference sequence). The CDR3 runs 14 residues. V lost 2 bases to trimming and J lost 2 bases, with 9 bases between them. The assay was immunoSEQ multiplex PCR, and TCRdb's table has in-frame clones only and misses some. The sample lists around 430,000 clones, roughly 77% occurring once. Unsorted samples drew genomic DNA from about 90 million PBMCs. The TCR comes from a woman between 40 and 55 years old in good health. Some clones in this sample may be carry-over from other donors' samples. The sequenced sample consisted of PBMCs. The chain combines TRBV11-1 with TRBJ1-2, with no clear D. Here the CDR3 reads CASSLSDENYGYTF. Written as DNA, the CDR3 is TGTGCCAGCAGCTTATCTGACGAAAACTATGGCTACACCTTC. The entire variable domain, with the rest obtained from reference TRBV11-1 and TRBJ1-2, is as follows: EAEVAQSPRYKITEKSQAVAFWCDPISGHATLYWYRQILGQGPELLVQFQDESVVDDSQLPKDRFSAERLKGVDSTLKIQPAELGDSAMYLCASSLSDENYGYTFGSGTRLTVV.